This T cell receptor beta chain was captured in a study of early T cells in non-severe SARS-CoV-2 infection. This clonotype was detected a few times. TCRdb re-derived calls from the 5' RACE reads in MiXCR, one entry per CDR3 protein. The sample contains under 85,000 distinct CDR3 sequences, less than 5.5% of which appear only once. J was trimmed by 3 bases and V by 1 base; bases with no gene match: 5. Looked up from germline, CDR1 is MNHNS and CDR2 is SASEGT. This CDR3 contains 16 residues. V and J are TRBV6-1 and TRBJ2-3; 9 bases fit TRBD2. The material was whole blood, obtained at baseline. The source of this sequence is an adult who was a healthcare worker with PCR-confirmed SARS-CoV-2 infection or an uninfected control (not recorded which). CDR3 sequence (DNA): TGTGCCAGCAGTGAAGTGGGGACTAGCTCAACAGATACGCAGTATTTT. Residues: CASSEVGTSSTDTQYF.